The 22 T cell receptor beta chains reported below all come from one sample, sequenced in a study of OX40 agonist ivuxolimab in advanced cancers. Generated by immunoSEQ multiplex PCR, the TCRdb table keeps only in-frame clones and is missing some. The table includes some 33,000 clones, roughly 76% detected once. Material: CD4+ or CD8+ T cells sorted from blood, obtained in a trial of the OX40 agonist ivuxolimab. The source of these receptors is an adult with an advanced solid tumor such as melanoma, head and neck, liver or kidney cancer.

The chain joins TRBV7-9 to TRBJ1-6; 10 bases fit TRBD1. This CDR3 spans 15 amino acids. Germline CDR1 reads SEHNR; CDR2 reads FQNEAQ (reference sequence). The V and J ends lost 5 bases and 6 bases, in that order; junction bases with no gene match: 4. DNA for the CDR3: TGTGCCAGCAGCGCTCGACAGGGGGCTAATTCACCCCTCCACTTT. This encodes CASSARQGANSPLHF.

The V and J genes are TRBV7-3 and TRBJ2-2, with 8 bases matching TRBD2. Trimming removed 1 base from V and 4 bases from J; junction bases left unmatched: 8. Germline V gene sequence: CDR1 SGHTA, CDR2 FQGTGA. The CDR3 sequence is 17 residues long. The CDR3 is CASSLKSSGGVTGELFF. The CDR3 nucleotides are TGTGCCAGCAGCTTAAAATCCTCGGGAGGGGTCACCGGGGAGCTGTTTTTT.

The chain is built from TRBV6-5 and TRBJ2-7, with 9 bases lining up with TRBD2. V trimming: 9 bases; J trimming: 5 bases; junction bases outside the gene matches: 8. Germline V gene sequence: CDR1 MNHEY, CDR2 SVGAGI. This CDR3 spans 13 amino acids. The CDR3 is CARVSGRGNEQYF. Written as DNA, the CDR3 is TGTGCCAGAGTTAGCGGGAGAGGCAACGAGCAGTACTTC.

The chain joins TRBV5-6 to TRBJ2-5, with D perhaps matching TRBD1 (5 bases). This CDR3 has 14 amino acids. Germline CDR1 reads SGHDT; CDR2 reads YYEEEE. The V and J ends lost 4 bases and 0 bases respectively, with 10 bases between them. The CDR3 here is CASSPGHNQETQYF. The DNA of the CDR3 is TGTGCCAGCAGCCCCGGACACAACCAAGAGACCCAGTACTTC.

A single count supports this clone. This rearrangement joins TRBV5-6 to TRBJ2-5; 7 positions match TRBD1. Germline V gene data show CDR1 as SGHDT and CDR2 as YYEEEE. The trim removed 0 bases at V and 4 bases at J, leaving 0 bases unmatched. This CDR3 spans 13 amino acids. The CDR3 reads CASSLDRGETQYF. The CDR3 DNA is TGTGCCAGCAGCTTGGACAGGGGAGAGACCCAGTACTTC. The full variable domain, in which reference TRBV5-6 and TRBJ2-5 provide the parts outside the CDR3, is DAGVTQSPTHLIKTRGQQVTLRCSPKSGHDTVSWYQQALGQGPQFIFQYYEEEERQRGNFPDRFSGHQFPNYSSELNVNALLLGDSALYLCASSLDRGETQYFGPGTRLLVL.

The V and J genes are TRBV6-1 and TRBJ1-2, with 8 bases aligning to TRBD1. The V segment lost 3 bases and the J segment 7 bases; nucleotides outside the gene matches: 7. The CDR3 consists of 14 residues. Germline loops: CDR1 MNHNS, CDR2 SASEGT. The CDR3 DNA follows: TGTGCCAGCAGTGAGGCCAGGGGGCGAGGTGGCTACACCTTC. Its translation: CASSEARGRGGYTF.

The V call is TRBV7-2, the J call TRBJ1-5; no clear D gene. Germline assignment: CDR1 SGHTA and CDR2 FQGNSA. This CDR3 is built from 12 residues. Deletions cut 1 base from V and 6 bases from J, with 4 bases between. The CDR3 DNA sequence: TGTGCCAGCAGCTTAGAGGGTCAGCCCCAGCATTTT. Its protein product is CASSLEGQPQHF.

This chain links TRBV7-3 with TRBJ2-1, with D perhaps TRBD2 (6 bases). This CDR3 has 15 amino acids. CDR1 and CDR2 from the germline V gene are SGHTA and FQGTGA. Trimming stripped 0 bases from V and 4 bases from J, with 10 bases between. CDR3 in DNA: TGTGCCAGCAGCTTAACTAGCGGTCCATACAATGAGCAGTTCTTC. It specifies CASSLTSGPYNEQFF.

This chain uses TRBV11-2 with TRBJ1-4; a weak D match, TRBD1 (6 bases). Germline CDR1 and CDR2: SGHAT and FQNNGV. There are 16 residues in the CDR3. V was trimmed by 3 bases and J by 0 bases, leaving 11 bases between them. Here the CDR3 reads CASSFWAGATNEKLFF. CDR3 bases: TGTGCCAGCAGCTTTTGGGCAGGGGCAACTAATGAAAAACTGTTTTTT. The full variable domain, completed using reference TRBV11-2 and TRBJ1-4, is EAGVAQSPRYKIIEKRQSVAFWCNPISGHATLYWYQQILGQGPKLLIQFQNNGVVDDSQLPKDRFSAERLKGVDSTLKIQPAKLEDSAVYLCASSFWAGATNEKLFFGSGTQLSVL.

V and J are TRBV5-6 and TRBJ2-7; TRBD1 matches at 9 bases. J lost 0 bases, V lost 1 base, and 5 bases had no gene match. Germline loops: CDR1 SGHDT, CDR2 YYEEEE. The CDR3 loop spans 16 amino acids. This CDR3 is CASSLTRGQGSYEQYF. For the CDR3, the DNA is TGTGCCAGCAGCTTGACTCGGGGACAGGGCTCCTACGAGCAGTACTTC.

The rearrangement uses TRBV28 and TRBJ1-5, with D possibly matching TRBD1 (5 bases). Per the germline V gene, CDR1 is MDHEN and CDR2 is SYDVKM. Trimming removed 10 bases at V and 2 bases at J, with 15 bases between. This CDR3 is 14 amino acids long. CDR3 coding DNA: TGTGCCATCCAATATTCGGGGGGCAATCAGCCCCAGCATTTT. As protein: CAIQYSGGNQPQHF.

The CDR3 DNA reads as TGTGCCAGCAGCTTAGTCGGGGGTTTCGGCAATCAGCCCCAGCATTTT. This sequence encodes CASSLVGGFGNQPQHF. The chain recombines TRBV7-2 with TRBJ1-5, with D possibly TRBD1 on 5 matching bases. CDR3 length: 16 amino acids. The germline V gene has CDR1 SGHTA and CDR2 FQGNSA. Between the trimmed V and J ends, which lost 1 base and 2 bases, there was a span of 12 bases.

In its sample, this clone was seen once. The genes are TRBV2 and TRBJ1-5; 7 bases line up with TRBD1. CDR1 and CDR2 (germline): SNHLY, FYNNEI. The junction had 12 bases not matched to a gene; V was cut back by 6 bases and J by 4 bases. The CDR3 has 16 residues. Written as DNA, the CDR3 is TGTGCCAGCAGAAAAGGGGGACAGCTGCTTAATCAGCCCCAGCATTTT. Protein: CASRKGGQLLNQPQHF.

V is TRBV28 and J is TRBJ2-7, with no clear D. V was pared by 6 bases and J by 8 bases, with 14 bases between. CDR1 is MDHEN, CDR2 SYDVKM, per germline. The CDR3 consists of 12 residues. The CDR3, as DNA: TGTGCCAGCAGCCGTGATACTACGAAGCAGTACTTC. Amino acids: CASSRDTTKQYF.

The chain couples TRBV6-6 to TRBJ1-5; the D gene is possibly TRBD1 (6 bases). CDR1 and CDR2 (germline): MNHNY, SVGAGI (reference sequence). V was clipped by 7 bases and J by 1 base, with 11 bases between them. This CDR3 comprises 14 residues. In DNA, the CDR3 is TGTGCCAGCACCCGCCAGGGGAGCAATCAGCCCCAGCATTTT. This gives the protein CASTRQGSNQPQHF.

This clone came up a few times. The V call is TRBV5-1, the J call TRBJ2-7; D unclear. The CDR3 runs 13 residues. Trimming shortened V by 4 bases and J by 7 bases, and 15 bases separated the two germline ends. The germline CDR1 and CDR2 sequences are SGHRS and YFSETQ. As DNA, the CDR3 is TGCGCCAGCAGCCCGACTTGGGGAACAGAGCAGTACTTC. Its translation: CASSPTWGTEQYF.

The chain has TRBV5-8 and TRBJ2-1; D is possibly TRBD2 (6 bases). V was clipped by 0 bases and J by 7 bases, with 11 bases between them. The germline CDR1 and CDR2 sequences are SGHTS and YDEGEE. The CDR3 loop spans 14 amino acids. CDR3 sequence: CASSLVPLANEQFF. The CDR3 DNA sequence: TGTGCCAGCAGCTTGGTACCACTAGCTAATGAGCAGTTCTTC.

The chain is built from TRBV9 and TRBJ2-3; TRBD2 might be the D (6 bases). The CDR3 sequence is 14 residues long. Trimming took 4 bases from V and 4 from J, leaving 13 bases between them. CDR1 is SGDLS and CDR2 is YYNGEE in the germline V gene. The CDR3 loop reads CASSPRSGADTQYF. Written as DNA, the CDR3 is TGTGCCAGCAGCCCTCGCTCGGGAGCAGATACGCAGTATTTT.

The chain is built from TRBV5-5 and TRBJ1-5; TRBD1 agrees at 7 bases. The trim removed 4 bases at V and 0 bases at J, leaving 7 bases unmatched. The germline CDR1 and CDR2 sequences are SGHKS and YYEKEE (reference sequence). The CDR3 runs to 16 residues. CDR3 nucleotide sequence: TGTGCCAGCAGCCCGGGGACAGTCTATAGCAATCAGCCCCAGCATTTT. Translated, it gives CASSPGTVYSNQPQHF. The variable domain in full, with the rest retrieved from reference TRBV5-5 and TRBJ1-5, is DAGVTQSPTHLIKTRGQQVTLRCSPISGHKSVSWYQQVLGQGPQFIFQYYEKEERGRGNFPDRFSARQFPNYSSELNVNALLLGDSALYLCASSPGTVYSNQPQHFGDGTRLSIL.

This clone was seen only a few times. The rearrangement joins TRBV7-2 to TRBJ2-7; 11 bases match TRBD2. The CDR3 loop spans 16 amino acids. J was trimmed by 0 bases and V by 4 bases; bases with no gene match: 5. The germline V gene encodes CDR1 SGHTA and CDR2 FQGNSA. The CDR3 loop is CASSSGTSGLSYEQYF. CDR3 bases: TGTGCCAGCAGCTCCGGGACTAGCGGCCTCTCCTACGAGCAGTACTTC. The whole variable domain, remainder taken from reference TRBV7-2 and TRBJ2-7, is GAGVSQSPSNKVTEKGKDVELRCDPISGHTALYWYRQSLGQGLEFLIYFQGNSAPDKSGLPSDRFSAERTGGSVSTLTIQRTQQEDSAVYLCASSSGTSGLSYEQYFGPGTRLTVT.

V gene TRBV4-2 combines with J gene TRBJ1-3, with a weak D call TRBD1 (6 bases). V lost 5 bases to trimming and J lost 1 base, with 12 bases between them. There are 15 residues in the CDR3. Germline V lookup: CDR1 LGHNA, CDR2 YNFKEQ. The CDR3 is CASSSQTGSGNTIYF. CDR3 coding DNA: TGTGCCAGCAGCTCGCAGACAGGTTCTGGAAACACCATATATTTT.

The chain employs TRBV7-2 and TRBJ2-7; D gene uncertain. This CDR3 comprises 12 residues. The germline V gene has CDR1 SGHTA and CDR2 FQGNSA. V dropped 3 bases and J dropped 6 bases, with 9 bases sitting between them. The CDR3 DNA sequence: TGTGCCAGCAGCTTCGCATCGGGCGAGCAGTACTTC. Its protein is CASSFASGEQYF.